This T cell receptor beta chain originates from a study of cytotoxic CD8 clonotypes in ibrutinib-treated CLL. Background on the study: Across the patients, 11 were relapsed/refractory, around 16 treatment-naive and around 18 IGHV unmutated. Among patients, around 25 responded partially and 2 completely; roughly 14 then stayed remitted and around 12 progressed after median around 66 months.

Germline loops: CDR1 GTSNPN, CDR2 SVGIG (reference sequence). The length of the CDR3 is 13 residues. V was shortened by 0 bases and J by 5 bases, with 8 bases between the two germline ends. Sequencing used immunoSEQ multiplex PCR; TCRdb keeps in-frame clones, though not all of them. The data contain 30,000 to 40,000 clones, roughly three quarters of them singletons. The chain is built from TRBV30 and TRBJ1-5; D call uncertain. The TCR originated in a human donor with chronic lymphocytic leukemia. The sample was PBMCs, taken before ibrutinib treatment. CDR3 protein: CAWSVQGDQPQHF. The DNA for the CDR3 is TGTGCCTGGAGTGTACAAGGTGATCAGCCCCAGCATTTT.